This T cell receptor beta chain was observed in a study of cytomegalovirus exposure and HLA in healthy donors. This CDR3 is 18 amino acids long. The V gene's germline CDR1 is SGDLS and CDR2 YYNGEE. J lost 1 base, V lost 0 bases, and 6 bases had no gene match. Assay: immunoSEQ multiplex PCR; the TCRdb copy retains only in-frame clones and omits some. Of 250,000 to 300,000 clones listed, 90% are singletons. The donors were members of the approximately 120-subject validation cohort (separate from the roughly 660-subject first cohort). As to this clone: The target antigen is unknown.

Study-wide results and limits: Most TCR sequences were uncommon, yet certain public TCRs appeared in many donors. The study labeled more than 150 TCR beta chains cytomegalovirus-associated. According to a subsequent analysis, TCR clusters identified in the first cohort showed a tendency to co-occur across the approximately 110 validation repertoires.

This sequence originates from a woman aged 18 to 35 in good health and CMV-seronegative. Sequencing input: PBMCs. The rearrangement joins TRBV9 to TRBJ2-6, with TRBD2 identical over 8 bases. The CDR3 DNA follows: TGTGCCAGCAGCGTAGGTCTAGCGGGTCCATCTGGGGCCAACGTCCTGACTTTC. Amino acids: CASSVGLAGPSGANVLTF.